Presented here are 26 T cell receptor beta chains from one specimen sequenced in a study of Graves' ophthalmopathy and Graves' hyperthyroidism. Amplification of TCR beta CDR3 regions used RNA transcripts. After a first-round RT-PCR with HTBI primers, a second-round multiplex PCR was run. TCRdb recomputed calls from the multiplex PCR reads with MiXCR, one row per CDR3 protein. The sample holds under 350,000 distinct CDR3 sequences, 15% to 20% seen once. Sequencing input: peripheral blood. The receptors come from an adult man with Graves' ophthalmopathy.

Ten or more counts support this clonotype. This CDR3 fails to terminate in the conserved phenylalanine or tryptophan, so it likely reflects a read error. The chain recombines TRBV19 with TRBJ1-1, with TRBD1 matching 7 bases. The V and J ends lost 4 bases and 0 bases, in that order; junction bases with no gene match: 8. This CDR3 contains 16 residues. Germline V lookup: CDR1 LNHDA, CDR2 SQIVND (reference sequence). CDR3 sequence (DNA): TGTGCCAGTAGTACAATGTCGGGACAGATGAACACTGAAGCTTTCCTT. Protein product: CASSTMSGQMNTEAFL.

This clonotype has ten or more counts. This sequence joins TRBV24-1 and TRBJ1-5, with TRBD1 as a possible D gene (6 bases). CDR1 and CDR2 (germline): KGHDR, SFDVKD. Trimming stripped 3 bases from V and 7 bases from J, with 12 bases between. The CDR3 has 14 amino acids. The CDR3 DNA sequence: TGTGCCACCAGTGATCGAAAAGGGGGACAGCCCCAGCATTTT. This gives the protein CATSDRKGGQPQHF.

This clonotype came up a few times. J is TRBJ1-2 and V is TRBV3-1, with D uncertain. This CDR3 region has 13 residues. Germline V lookup: CDR1 LGHDT, CDR2 YNNKEL (reference sequence). V lost 3 bases, J lost 4 bases, and 9 bases lay in between. The CDR3 nucleotides read TGTGCCAGCAGCCATGCGGGATTCTATGGCTACACCTTC. Translated, it gives CASSHAGFYGYTF. The full variable domain, rest sourced from reference TRBV3-1 and TRBJ1-2, is DTAVSQTPKYLVTQMGNDKSIKCEQNLGHDTMYWYKQDSKKFLKIMFSYNNKELIINETVPNRFSPKSPDKAHLNLHINSLELGDSAVYFCASSHAGFYGYTFGSGTRLTVV.

The chain carries TRBV12-3 or TRBV12-4 and TRBJ2-7; 8 positions match TRBD1. The CDR3 covers 15 residues. The V segment lost 3 bases and the J segment 10 bases; nucleotides outside the gene matches: 14. CDR3 loop: CASSFGQGSYLDQYF. CDR3 nucleotide sequence: TGTGCCAGCAGTTTTGGACAGGGCTCTTATCTCGATCAGTACTTC.

The CDR3 sequence: CASSSIDRVGGYTF. In nucleotides, the CDR3 is TGTGCCAGCAGCTCAATCGACAGGGTCGGCGGCTACACCTTC. The rearrangement joins TRBV11-2 to TRBJ1-2, with 7 nucleotides matching TRBD1. This CDR3 contains 14 residues. Germline V gene lookup returns CDR1 SGHAT and CDR2 FQNNGV. With 4 bases clipped from V and 8 bases from J, the junction kept 10 bases outside the gene matches.

There are a few counts of this clonotype. V is TRBV6-1 and J is TRBJ2-7; possibly TRBD1 for D (5 bases). CDR3 length equals 13 residues. The germline V gene has CDR1 MNHNS and CDR2 SASEGT. The V end was cut by 4 bases, the J end by 2 bases, with 9 bases between. The CDR3 is CASSVSRAYEQYF. The DNA of the CDR3 is TGTGCCAGCAGTGTCTCCAGGGCCTACGAGCAGTACTTC.

This rearrangement joins TRBV15 to TRBJ2-7; TRBD2 matches 14 bases. This CDR3 has 16 amino acids. The germline CDR1 and CDR2 sequences are LNHNV and YYDKDF (reference sequence). V lost 5 bases to trimming and J lost 4 bases; unmatched junction nucleotides: 7. This CDR3 reads CATSSGLAGDGYEQYF. The CDR3 region has the DNA TGTGCCACCAGCTCGGGACTAGCGGGAGACGGGTACGAGCAGTACTTC.

This clonotype was counted at least ten times. CDR3 in DNA: TGTGCCAGCAGTTACGGGACAGGTTATAATTCACCCCTCCACTTT. Amino acid sequence: CASSYGTGYNSPLHF. J is TRBJ1-6 and V is TRBV6-5; 8 bases agree with TRBD1. Germline lookup yields CDR1 MNHEY and CDR2 SVGAGI. Trimming removed 2 bases from V and 4 bases from J; junction bases left unmatched: 1. There are 15 residues in the CDR3.

This clonotype occurred many times. The rearrangement uses TRBV6-2 or TRBV6-3 and TRBJ2-2; D is possibly TRBD1 (5 bases). The CDR3 sequence is 13 residues long. V lost 5 bases and J 4 bases, leaving 8 bases between the germline ends. Germline loops: CDR1 MNHEY, CDR2 SVGEGT. The CDR3 spells CASSLRVTGELFF. Written as DNA, the CDR3 is TGTGCCAGCAGTCTCAGGGTCACCGGGGAGCTGTTTTTT.

There are many counts of this clonotype. This chain links TRBV6-1 with TRBJ1-1; no clear D. The germline V gene has CDR1 MNHNS and CDR2 SASEGT. V lost 6 bases to trimming and J lost 8 bases, with 10 bases between them. The CDR3 covers 11 residues. The DNA of the CDR3 is TGTGCCAGCAGCCGCCACAGAGAAGCTTTCTTT. Translation gives CASSRHREAFF.

In this sample, this clonotype turned up a few times. V is TRBV20-1 and J is TRBJ1-6; D call uncertain. The CDR3 totals 12 residues. Germline V gene data show CDR1 as DFQATT and CDR2 as SNEGSKA (reference sequence). Trimming stripped 3 bases from V and 10 bases from J, with 10 bases between. The CDR3: CSASHVGSPLHF. In DNA form, the CDR3 reads TGCAGTGCTAGCCATGTCGGATCACCCCTCCACTTT.

Many counts were recorded for this clonotype. V and J are TRBV29-1 and TRBJ2-3; D possibly matches TRBD1 or TRBD2 (5 bases each). The germline gives CDR1 SQVTM, CDR2 ANQGSEA. The CDR3 spans 14 residues. Trimming pared 0 bases from V and 2 bases from J, leaving 9 bases between. The CDR3 coding sequence is TGCAGCGTTGAAGAGGGGGTTCCCACAGATACGCAGTATTTT. Translating gives CSVEEGVPTDTQYF.

This clonotype occurred many times. The chain uses TRBV27 and TRBJ1-2; D gene ambiguous. Deletions cut 4 bases from V and 4 bases from J, with 16 bases between. The CDR3 is 15 residues long. CDR1 is MNHEY, CDR2 SMNVEV, per germline (reference sequence). This CDR3 is CASSSGHGYGYGYTF. The DNA of the CDR3 is TGTGCCAGCAGTTCGGGCCATGGTTACGGCTATGGCTACACCTTC.

This clonotype was counted at least ten times. V usage is TRBV6-1 and J usage is TRBJ2-7; D is unresolved. V lost 7 bases and J lost 2, with 12 bases in between. This CDR3 is built from 13 residues. Germline assignment: CDR1 MNHNS and CDR2 SASEGT. The CDR3: CASIQEAPYEQYF. The CDR3 coding sequence is TGTGCCAGCATTCAGGAAGCTCCCTACGAGCAGTACTTC.

The table lists this clonotype with many counts. The chain couples TRBV27 to TRBJ2-7; 8 positions agree with TRBD1. The CDR3 is 15 residues long. After removal of 6 bases from V and 4 bases from J, the junction contained 11 bases not matched to a gene. From germline, CDR1 is MNHEY and CDR2 SMNVEV (reference sequence). The DNA for the CDR3 is TGTGCCAGCAGCCTCCAGGGGGCTCTGACTTACGAGCAGTACTTC. This encodes CASSLQGALTYEQYF.

As for this clonotype: With a much larger clone just one base away, this may be a read error. The chain carries TRBV6-5 and TRBJ2-7, with D possibly matching TRBD2 (5 bases). The CDR3 is 15 amino acids. V was cut by 2 bases and J by 0 bases, with 11 bases left in between. The germline CDR1 and CDR2 sequences are MNHEY and SVGAGI. The CDR3: CASSYVSGISYEQYF. CDR3 nucleotides: TGTGCCAGCAGTTACGTTTCCGGGATCTCCTACGAGCAGTACTTC.

This clonotype was detected ten times or more. The CDR3 nucleotides read TGTGCCAGCAGCCTCCGTAACTCAGGGGGCGGTGAGACCCAGTACTTC. It specifies CASSLRNSGGGETQYF. The rearrangement uses TRBV7-9 and TRBJ2-5; 8 positions agree with TRBD1. Germline V gene data show CDR1 as SEHNR and CDR2 as FQNEAQ (reference sequence). The junction had 13 bases not matched to a gene; V was cut back by 5 bases and J by 5 bases. The CDR3 is made up of 16 amino acids.

This clonotype has at least ten counts. J is TRBJ1-2 and V is TRBV6-5; TRBD1 is a possible D gene (5 bases). The V gene's germline CDR1 is MNHEY and CDR2 SVGAGI. This CDR3 spans 14 amino acids. Trimming left V 7 bases short and J 4 bases short, with 16 bases between. The CDR3 nucleotides read TGTGCCAGCAACCAACCAGAAAGGGGCTATGGCTACACCTTC. Protein sequence: CASNQPERGYGYTF.

This clonotype was counted a few times. This rearrangement joins TRBV6-1 to TRBJ2-5; 7 bases are shared with TRBD2. Germline V gives CDR1 MNHNS, CDR2 SASEGT. The V and J ends lost 4 bases and 1 base, in that order; junction bases with no gene match: 6. This CDR3 contains 15 residues. The CDR3 sequence: CASSVARTSQETQYF. The CDR3 DNA reads as TGTGCCAGCAGTGTCGCGAGGACTAGCCAAGAGACCCAGTACTTC.

This clonotype was found many times. For the CDR3, the DNA is TGCAGTGCAAGACAGGGCTACGAGCAGTACTTC. This codes for CSARQGYEQYF. The chain recombines TRBV20-1 with TRBJ2-7; 7 positions match TRBD1. With 6 bases clipped from V and 3 bases from J, the junction kept 2 bases outside the gene matches. Germline CDR1 and CDR2: DFQATT and SNEGSKA (reference sequence). This CDR3 is built from 11 residues.

This clonotype showed up many times. CDR3 sequence (DNA): TGTGCCAGCAGTGAAGGGACCTCCCGGGCCGGGGAGCTGTTTTTT. It translates to CASSEGTSRAGELFF. V gene TRBV2 combines with J gene TRBJ2-2, with D unresolved. This CDR3 has 15 residues. Germline lookup yields CDR1 SNHLY and CDR2 FYNNEI. Trimming shortened V by 1 base and J by 6 bases, and 12 bases separated the two germline ends.

This clonotype was seen many times. The genes are TRBV12-3 or TRBV12-4 and TRBJ1-1, with D tentatively TRBD1 (6 bases). The length of the CDR3 is 12 residues. V was pared by 6 bases and J by 8 bases, with 13 bases between. The CDR3 DNA reads TGTGCCAGCAGGACGACAGGATTAGAAGCTTTCTTT. Encoded protein: CASRTTGLEAFF.

The table lists this clonotype with many counts. This rearrangement joins TRBV2 to TRBJ2-5, with D tentatively TRBD1 or TRBD2 (5 bases each). The CDR3 is 16 amino acids. The V gene's germline CDR1 is SNHLY and CDR2 FYNNEI. Trimming took 0 bases from V and 4 from J, leaving 15 bases between them. The CDR3 DNA is TGTGCCAGCAGTGAAGCGCTTCCGGGACGGGGAGAGACCCAGTACTTC. It specifies CASSEALPGRGETQYF.

The V call is TRBV7-2, the J call TRBJ2-5; 13 nucleotides line up with TRBD2. The V gene's germline CDR1 is SGHTA and CDR2 FQGNSA. The CDR3 extends over 15 amino acids. With 4 bases clipped from V and 5 bases from J, the junction kept 4 bases outside the gene matches. The CDR3 reads CASSSTSGRIETQYF. For the CDR3, the DNA is TGTGCCAGCAGCTCGACTAGCGGGAGGATTGAGACCCAGTACTTC.

Ten or more counts support this clonotype. The chain is built from TRBV6-5 and TRBJ2-3; D gene uncertain. Trimming shortened V by 6 bases and J by 2 bases, and 3 bases separated the two germline ends. The CDR3 is 11 amino acids. The germline V gene encodes CDR1 MNHEY and CDR2 SVGAGI. CDR3 in amino acids: CASRFTDTQYF. The DNA for the CDR3 is TGTGCCAGCAGATTCACAGATACGCAGTATTTT.

This clonotype appeared many times. The chain joins TRBV12-3 or TRBV12-4 to TRBJ2-7; tentatively, D is TRBD1 (5 bases). V was trimmed by 1 base and J by 3 bases, leaving 13 bases between them. The CDR3 runs 15 residues. CDR3 region: CASSLEAGRDYEQYF. As DNA, the CDR3 is TGTGCCAGCAGTTTAGAGGCAGGGCGCGACTACGAGCAGTACTTC.